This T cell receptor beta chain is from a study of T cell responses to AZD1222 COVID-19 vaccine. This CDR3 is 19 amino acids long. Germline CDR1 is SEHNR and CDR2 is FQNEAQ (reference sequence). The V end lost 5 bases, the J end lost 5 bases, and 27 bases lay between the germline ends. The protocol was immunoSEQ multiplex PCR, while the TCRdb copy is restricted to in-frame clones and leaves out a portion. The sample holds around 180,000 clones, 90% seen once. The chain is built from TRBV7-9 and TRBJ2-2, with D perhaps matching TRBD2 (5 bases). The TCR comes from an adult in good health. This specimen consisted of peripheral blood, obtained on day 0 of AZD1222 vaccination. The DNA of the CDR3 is TGTGCCAGCAGCCTAGACCGTTTCCTTGCCCCCGGGGTAACCGGGGAGCTGTTTTTT. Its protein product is CASSLDRFLAPGVTGELFF.